Following are 25 T cell receptor beta chains from one sample sequenced in a study of graft-versus-host responses after intestinal transplantation. Here immunoSEQ multiplex PCR was the method, and the copy in TCRdb shows in-frame clones only, minus some. This sample has 50,000 or so clones, with around nine tenths found just once. Specimen: PBMCs, collected around 120 days after intestinal transplantation. These receptors were collected from a human patient who received an intestinal transplant, so some T cells may come from the graft donor.

A word on this clone: A junction boundary mismatches the germline segment, possibly from a read error. This same CDR3 is encoded by further DNA sequences in the sample. This chain connects TRBV6-1 to TRBJ1-3, with D unresolved. Germline values: CDR1 MNHNS, CDR2 SASEGT. The CDR3 is made up of 15 amino acids. The chain's CDR3 is CASIFLTRPGNTIYF. The CDR3 DNA follows: TGTGCCAGCATCTTTCTAACCCGGCCTGGGAACACCATATATTTT.

V is TRBV4-1 and J is TRBJ1-1; D gene unclear. V was shortened by 1 base and J by 5 bases, with 14 bases between the two germline ends. The CDR3 contains 15 residues. The germline CDR1 and CDR2 sequences are MGHRA and YSYEKL. The CDR3 sequence: CASSQGPDSWTEAFF. CDR3 coding DNA: TGCGCCAGCAGCCAAGGACCAGACTCCTGGACTGAAGCTTTCTTT.

In its sample, this clone was seen once. The chain recombines TRBV10-2 with TRBJ2-3; D remains unclear. The CDR3 is 13 residues long. The germline V and J ends were trimmed by 0 bases and 4 bases, with 5 bases remaining between them. Germline lookup yields CDR1 WSHSY and CDR2 SAAADI. The CDR3 reads CASSESFADTQYF. In DNA form, the CDR3 reads TGCGCCAGCAGTGAGTCATTCGCAGATACGCAGTATTTT.

The V gene is TRBV9, the J gene TRBJ2-1; 7 bases align to TRBD2. This CDR3 contains 16 residues. The germline V gene encodes CDR1 SGDLS and CDR2 YYNGEE. V lost 2 bases and J lost 0; bases outside the gene matches: 5. The CDR3 coding sequence is TGTGCCAGCAGCGTTCTGGCTAGCGGCTCCTACAATGAGCAGTTCTTC. Its translation: CASSVLASGSYNEQFF.

The chain combines TRBV11-2 with TRBJ2-3; possibly TRBD1 for D (6 bases). Trimming removed 5 bases at V and 0 bases at J, with 12 bases between. Germline V gene lookup returns CDR1 SGHAT and CDR2 FQNNGV. The CDR3 loop spans 15 amino acids. The chain's CDR3 is CASSARGSSTDTQYF. For the CDR3, the DNA is TGTGCCAGCAGCGCCAGGGGTTCTAGCACAGATACGCAGTATTTT.

The chain is built from TRBV18 and TRBJ1-1; D not resolved. Germline lookup yields CDR1 KGHSH and CDR2 LQKENI. V was trimmed by 2 bases and J by 0 bases, leaving 10 bases between them. The CDR3 is 15 residues long. Here the CDR3 reads CASSPVSQLNTEAFF. CDR3 nucleotide sequence: TGTGCCAGCTCACCAGTCTCACAGTTGAACACTGAAGCTTTCTTT.

The chain carries TRBV15 and TRBJ2-3; 9 bases are shared with TRBD1. The CDR3 consists of 13 residues. V lost 6 bases, J lost 4 bases, and 2 bases stayed unmatched. CDR1 is LNHNV, CDR2 YYDKDF, per germline (reference sequence). CDR3 protein: CATRRDRADTQYF. Here the CDR3 DNA reads TGTGCCACCAGGAGGGACAGGGCAGATACGCAGTATTTT.

This clone was counted only a few times. The rearrangement links TRBV5-5 to TRBJ2-7, with D possibly TRBD1 on 6 matching bases. CDR1 SGHKS and CDR2 YYEKEE come from the germline V gene (reference sequence). This CDR3 spans 14 amino acids. The ends were cut back, 0 bases at V and 5 bases at J, with 12 bases in the middle. The CDR3 DNA follows: TGTGCCAGCAGCTTGGTAGGCAGGGGTAACGAGCAGTACTTC. Amino acid sequence: CASSLVGRGNEQYF.

The V and J genes are TRBV4-1 and TRBJ2-7; D is perhaps TRBD1 (5 bases). V shed 4 bases and J shed 2 bases, with 18 bases lying between them. Germline CDR1 MGHRA, CDR2 YSYEKL. The CDR3 has 16 amino acids. This CDR3 is CASSLGPGSFAYEQYF. The CDR3 region has the DNA TGCGCCAGCAGCCTGGGGCCAGGGTCTTTCGCCTACGAGCAGTACTTC.

The chain links TRBV6-5 to TRBJ1-1; the D is unclear. Germline lookup yields CDR1 MNHEY and CDR2 SVGAGI. V was shortened by 2 bases and J by 6 bases, with 7 bases between the two germline ends. The CDR3 is made up of 12 amino acids. CDR3 nucleotides: TGTGCCAGCAGTTACCTAGGAGCTGAAGCTTTCTTT. The encoded protein is CASSYLGAEAFF.

The chain couples TRBV19 to TRBJ2-7; D ambiguous. The V and J ends lost 1 base and 3 bases respectively, with 13 bases between them. The germline V gene encodes CDR1 LNHDA and CDR2 SQIVND (reference sequence). The CDR3 is made up of 15 amino acids. CDR3 nucleotides: TGTGCCAGTAGTATAGGAAACCAGCCTGGCTACGAGCAGTACTTC. It is translated as CASSIGNQPGYEQYF.

This chain connects TRBV5-4 to TRBJ1-1; TRBD1 is a possible D gene (5 bases). This CDR3 has 15 residues. V was pared by 1 base and J by 6 bases, with 16 bases between. The germline CDR1 and CDR2 sequences are SGHNT and YYREEE (reference sequence). The CDR3 DNA reads as TGTGCCAGCAGCTTGTTTCTGGGGCGGAGGGCTGAAGCTTTCTTT. Residues: CASSLFLGRRAEAFF.

Worth noting for this clone: The same CDR3 can be traced to other DNA sequences in this sample. This rearrangement joins TRBV7-6 to TRBJ2-3, with unresolved D. Germline CDR1 is SGHVS and CDR2 is FNYEAQ. Trimming stripped 5 bases from V and 2 bases from J, with 11 bases between. This CDR3 spans 14 amino acids. This CDR3 reads CASSLLGNTDTQYF. The CDR3 nucleotides read TGTGCCAGCAGCCTTCTGGGTAACACAGATACGCAGTATTTT.

The gene calls are TRBV29-1 and TRBJ2-4, with 12 bases aligning to TRBD2. This CDR3 contains 13 residues. Germline assignment: CDR1 SQVTM and CDR2 ANQGSEA. Germline trimming cut 6 bases from V and 6 bases from J; bases unmatched to any gene: 3. The CDR3 sequence: CSVEGLAGNIQYF. CDR3 coding DNA: TGCAGCGTGGAGGGACTAGCGGGAAACATTCAGTACTTC.

The V and J genes are TRBV10-2 and TRBJ2-7; D tentatively fits TRBD1 or TRBD2 (5 bases each). Trimming removed 3 bases at V and 3 bases at J, with 15 bases between. CDR1 and CDR2 from the germline V gene are WSHSY and SAAADI. This CDR3 comprises 15 residues. The CDR3 nucleotides are TGCGCCAGCAGTGACCGGACTGGGACGCTCTACGAGCAGTACTTC. This sequence encodes CASSDRTGTLYEQYF.

This chain joins TRBV27 and TRBJ2-1; 8 nucleotides match TRBD2. Germline values: CDR1 MNHEY, CDR2 SMNVEV (reference sequence). V shed 8 bases, J shed 8 bases, and the junction held 11 bases outside the gene matches. This CDR3 is built from 14 residues. The CDR3 DNA sequence: TGTGCCAGCGCGGACGGACTAGCTGTCGATGAGCAGTTCTTC. Its protein product is CASADGLAVDEQFF.

This chain joins TRBV5-6 and TRBJ2-3, with 12 bases that match TRBD2. Germline V lookup: CDR1 SGHDT, CDR2 YYEEEE. This CDR3 contains 16 residues. V trimming: 2 bases; J trimming: 4 bases; junction bases outside the gene matches: 5. CDR3 residues: CASSLRLAGAADTQYF. CDR3 sequence (DNA): TGTGCCAGCAGCTTACGACTAGCGGGAGCTGCAGATACGCAGTATTTT.

The chain employs TRBV4-1 and TRBJ2-3; D perhaps matches TRBD1 (5 bases). Between the trimmed V and J ends, which lost 4 bases and 2 bases, there was a span of 7 bases. CDR1 is MGHRA and CDR2 is YSYEKL in the germline V gene. This CDR3 region has 13 residues. Written as DNA, the CDR3 is TGCGCCAGCAGCCCCAGGGTCACAGATACGCAGTATTTT. This translates into CASSPRVTDTQYF.

The chain combines TRBV11-2 with TRBJ2-1, with D possibly being TRBD1 (7 bases). The CDR3 loop spans 14 amino acids. The V and J ends lost 4 bases and 8 bases respectively, with 15 bases between them. Germline-derived CDR1 and CDR2 are SGHAT and FQNNGV. As DNA, the CDR3 is TGTGCCAGCAGCTCCCAGGGGGGATGGGATGAGCAGTTCTTC. It specifies CASSSQGGWDEQFF. Supplemented by reference TRBV11-2 and TRBJ2-1, the full variable domain reads EAGVAQSPRYKIIEKRQSVAFWCNPISGHATLYWYQQILGQGPKLLIQFQNNGVVDDSQLPKDRFSAERLKGVDSTLKIQPAKLEDSAVYLCASSSQGGWDEQFFGPGTRLTVL.

The chain is built from TRBV6-5 and TRBJ2-7; possibly TRBD2 for D (6 bases). Germline values: CDR1 MNHEY, CDR2 SVGAGI. This CDR3 is 15 amino acids long. V shed 8 bases and J shed 3 bases, with 20 bases lying between them. The DNA of the CDR3 is TGTGCCAGCGGGTTCTTAGCGGAGTTGAACTACGAGCAGTACTTC. Translating it yields CASGFLAELNYEQYF.

The gene calls are TRBV5-1 and TRBJ1-2, with D unresolved. The V gene lost 4 bases and the J gene lost 4 bases, with 17 bases spanning the gap. From germline, CDR1 is SGHRS and CDR2 YFSETQ. The CDR3 has 15 amino acids. CDR3 amino acids: CASSPGRRGGYGYTF. The CDR3 coding sequence is TGCGCCAGCAGCCCCGGACGTCGAGGCGGCTATGGCTACACCTTC. Looking up the rest from reference TRBV5-1 and TRBJ1-2 gives the full variable domain: KAGVTQTPRYLIKTRGQQVTLSCSPISGHRSVSWYQQTPGQGLQFLFEYFSETQRNKGNFPGRFSGRQFSNSRSEMNVSTLELGDSALYLCASSPGRRGGYGYTFGSGTRLTVV.

This chain connects TRBV15 to TRBJ1-1; TRBD1 is a possible D gene (5 bases). The germline V gene encodes CDR1 LNHNV and CDR2 YYDKDF (reference sequence). The CDR3 is 13 residues long. With 6 bases removed from V and 4 bases from J, the gap between germline ends came to 12 bases. The chain's CDR3 is CATSPQGPTEAFF. Written as DNA, the CDR3 is TGTGCCACCAGTCCTCAGGGCCCCACTGAAGCTTTCTTT.

The chain uses TRBV13 and TRBJ2-1, with 9 bases matching TRBD2. CDR1 PRHDT and CDR2 FYEKMQ come from the germline V gene (reference sequence). The CDR3 spans 15 residues. Losses at the gene ends were 5 bases for V and 8 bases for J; bases not matched to a gene: 10. The CDR3 spells CASSASGTSSYEQFF. In DNA, the CDR3 is TGTGCCAGCAGCGCCTCCGGGACTAGCTCGTATGAGCAGTTCTTC. The full variable domain, completed using reference TRBV13 and TRBJ2-1, is AAGVIQSPRHLIKEKRETATLKCYPIPRHDTVYWYQQGPGQDPQFLISFYEKMQSDKGSIPDRFSAQQFSDYHSELNMSSLELGDSALYFCASSASGTSSYEQFFGPGTRLTVL.

This chain links TRBV5-1 with TRBJ1-6; D possibly corresponds to TRBD1 (6 bases). The V end lost 4 bases, the J end lost 2 bases, and 10 bases lay between the germline ends. Germline lookup yields CDR1 SGHRS and CDR2 YFSETQ. This CDR3 region has 15 residues. The CDR3 nucleotides read TGCGCCAGCAGCGCACAGGGTACCTATAATTCACCCCTCCACTTT. It yields the protein CASSAQGTYNSPLHF.

This clone was picked up one time. The chain links TRBV7-6 to TRBJ2-7, with 8 bases identical to TRBD2. CDR1 and CDR2 (germline): SGHVS, FNYEAQ. The CDR3 has 14 amino acids. V lost 6 bases and J lost 7; bases outside the gene matches: 11. This CDR3 reads CASSGGGTKREQYF. The CDR3 DNA reads TGTGCCAGCAGTGGCGGGGGGACCAAAAGAGAGCAGTACTTC.